The present T cell receptor beta chain was sequenced within a study of beta chain features in type 1 diabetes. Study details: Summed over all samples, the examined sorted cells came to under 110,000,000. Study-wide findings and caveats: Naive, central memory and Treg TCRB repertoires appeared more alike in patients than in healthy donors. In all four CD4+ subsets, TCRB CDR3 length was significantly, moderately reduced in type 1 diabetes.

Expressed TCRB transcripts were sequenced, since all the RNA that had been isolated was reverse transcribed. Some 3.6 million reads per sample were averaged for naive, central memory and regulatory samples. Clones were read by immunoSEQ multiplex PCR, and TCRdb kept only the in-frame ones, dropping some. The table has around 70,000 clones, roughly 49% seen once. As regards this clone: The target antigen is unknown.

Cell sorting via CD45RO/CCR7/CD25/CD127/CD95/CD27 was performed to obtain CD4+ naive, central memory, regulatory and stem cell-like memory cells. Germline lookup yields CDR1 SGHTA and CDR2 FQGNSA. The CDR3 length is 17 residues. V dropped 2 bases and J dropped 2; count of bases not matched to a gene: 9. The clonotype comes from a man aged 25 to 45 with type 1 diabetes. The chain links TRBV7-2 to TRBJ2-3, with TRBD2 matching over 8 bases. Sequenced input: central memory CD4+ T cells from blood. The CDR3 DNA reads TGTGCCAGCAGCTTATCGCCACTAGCGGCCCTCACAGATACGCAGTATTTT. Translation: CASSLSPLAALTDTQYF.